Shown below are 17 T cell receptor beta chains from a single sample sequenced in a study of glioma-infiltrating T cells. Amplification of TCR alpha and beta CDR3 regions from RNA used iRepertoire nested multiplex PCR. MiXCR, applied by TCRdb to the multiplex PCR reads, yields one record per CDR3 protein. The sample contains approximately 190,000 distinct CDR3 sequences, around 30% of which appear only once. The sample taken for sequencing was glioma tissue, nonneoplastic brain tissue, or PBMCs (not recorded which). The receptors were sampled from a human donor with low-grade glioma or glioblastoma, undergoing nonglioma brain surgery, or in good health (not recorded which).

V gene TRBV28 combines with J gene TRBJ1-2; a weak D match, TRBD1 (6 bases). This CDR3 spans 13 amino acids. CDR1 is MDHEN, CDR2 SYDVKM, per germline. V was clipped by 5 bases and J by 7 bases, with 14 bases between them. Here the CDR3 reads CASSPRQAGGYTF. CDR3 bases: TGTGCCAGCAGTCCCCGACAGGCTGGTGGCTACACCTTC.

To note about this clonotype: Possible read error: a much larger clone is one base away. The chain couples TRBV7-8 to TRBJ2-1; no clear D. CDR3 length equals 13 residues. Germline loops: CDR1 SGHVS, CDR2 FQNEAQ. V dropped 5 bases and J dropped 4 bases, with 9 bases sitting between them. The CDR3 bases are TGTGCCAGCAGCCCTCACCCTTACAATGAGCAGTTCTTC. This translates into CASSPHPYNEQFF.

The chain carries TRBV27 and TRBJ2-7; D is perhaps TRBD1 (8 bases). Germline loops: CDR1 MNHEY, CDR2 SMNVEV (reference sequence). CDR3 length: 17 residues. V lost 5 bases and J lost 3, with 23 bases in between. The CDR3 DNA is TGTGCCAGCAGTGTTACAGGGGGGGGTAGCGGATACTACGAGCAGTACTTC. Translated, it gives CASSVTGGGSGYYEQYF.

There are many counts of this clonotype. The J gene is TRBJ1-2, the V gene TRBV3-1; D ambiguous. Germline loops: CDR1 LGHDT, CDR2 YNNKEL (reference sequence). V was trimmed by 6 bases and J by 5 bases, leaving 10 bases between them. The CDR3 is made up of 12 amino acids. CDR3 DNA: TGTGCCAGCAGTCTACTAGGGTATGGCTACACCTTC. It specifies CASSLLGYGYTF.

This clonotype was picked up many times. CDR3 nucleotide sequence: TGCGCCAGCAGCCAAGATGCCAATCAGCCCCAGCATTTT. It is translated as CASSQDANQPQHF. This chain joins TRBV4-3 and TRBJ1-5; D ambiguous. The germline V gene encodes CDR1 LGHNA and CDR2 YSLEER. The CDR3 consists of 13 residues. With 0 bases removed from V and 3 bases from J, the gap between germline ends came to 3 bases.

This clonotype was seen at least ten times. The chain couples TRBV27 to TRBJ2-7; D might be TRBD1 or TRBD2, each matching 6 bases. This CDR3 comprises 13 residues. V lost 2 bases and J 3 bases, leaving 8 bases between the germline ends. CDR1 and CDR2 from the germline V gene are MNHEY and SMNVEV (reference sequence). The CDR3: CASSLRGVYEQYF. Here the CDR3 DNA reads TGTGCCAGCAGTTTAAGGGGGGTCTACGAGCAGTACTTC.

In its sample, this clonotype was seen a few times. V usage is TRBV5-4 and J usage is TRBJ2-4; D gene uncertain. The ends were cut back, 5 bases at V and 5 bases at J, with 11 bases in the middle. CDR1 and CDR2 from the germline V gene are SGHNT and YYREEE (reference sequence). The CDR3 totals 13 residues. CDR3 coding DNA: TGTGCCAGCAGTAACGACGGACAAAACATTCAGTACTTC. Translated, it gives CASSNDGQNIQYF.

V usage is TRBV2 and J usage is TRBJ2-2; 9 bases are shared with TRBD1. Germline values: CDR1 SNHLY, CDR2 FYNNEI. The junction had 13 bases not matched to a gene; V was cut back by 5 bases and J by 9 bases. The CDR3 has 16 amino acids. In nucleotides, the CDR3 is TGTGCCAGCAGTTCCCCCGGACAGGGGATCGCCAGGGAGCTGTTTTTT. As protein: CASSSPGQGIARELFF.

This clonotype has a handful of counts. The rearrangement links TRBV7-9 to TRBJ2-7; TRBD2 matches at 12 bases. This CDR3 is built from 17 residues. J lost 2 bases, V lost 1 base, and 6 bases had no gene match. Germline-derived CDR1 and CDR2 are SEHNR and FQNEAQ (reference sequence). Here the CDR3 DNA reads TGTGCCAGCAGCTTAGATAGGACTAGCGGGACCCCCTACGAGCAGTACTTC. This sequence encodes CASSLDRTSGTPYEQYF.

This clonotype showed up just a few times. The chain joins TRBV7-3 to TRBJ2-1, with 9 positions matching TRBD2. CDR1 is SGHTA and CDR2 is FQGTGA in the germline V gene. This CDR3 contains 14 residues. V shed 4 bases, J shed 8 bases, and the junction held 6 bases outside the gene matches. The CDR3: CASSSGGRGYEQFF. The DNA for the CDR3 is TGTGCCAGCAGCTCCGGCGGGAGGGGGTATGAGCAGTTCTTC.

This clonotype was seen ten or more times. The chain recombines TRBV5-4 with TRBJ1-2; a possible D gene is TRBD1 (6 bases). Between the trimmed V and J ends, which lost 5 bases and 5 bases, there was a span of 19 bases. This CDR3 has 15 residues. Germline CDR1 reads SGHNT; CDR2 reads YYREEE (reference sequence). In nucleotides, the CDR3 is TGTGCCAGCAGGCCCCGGGACAACGGCCTTTATGGCTACACCTTC. This gives the protein CASRPRDNGLYGYTF. Full variable domain (outside the CDR3, taken from reference TRBV5-4 and TRBJ1-2): ETGVTQSPTHLIKTRGQQVTLRCSSQSGHNTVSWYQQALGQGPQFIFQYYREEENGRGNFPPRFSGLQFPNYSSELNVNALELDDSALYLCASRPRDNGLYGYTFGSGTRLTVV.

At least ten counts were recorded for this clonotype. This rearrangement joins TRBV27 to TRBJ2-7; D ambiguous. V was shortened by 3 bases and J by 3 bases, with 12 bases between the two germline ends. Germline assignment: CDR1 MNHEY and CDR2 SMNVEV (reference sequence). The CDR3 loop spans 14 amino acids. The CDR3 loop reads CASSLGTGNYEQYF. The DNA for the CDR3 is TGTGCCAGCAGTTTGGGAACTGGAAACTACGAGCAGTACTTC.

This clonotype was seen repeatedly, ten times or more. This chain connects TRBV27 to TRBJ1-2, with 7 bases lining up with TRBD1. V lost 6 bases and J lost 2; bases outside the gene matches: 3. CDR1 and CDR2 from the germline V gene are MNHEY and SMNVEV (reference sequence). The CDR3 has 13 amino acids. Here the CDR3 DNA reads TGTGCCAGCAGACCGACAGGGAACTATGGCTACACCTTC. Translation gives CASRPTGNYGYTF.

This clonotype was seen a handful of times. V and J are TRBV4-3 and TRBJ2-3; D is perhaps TRBD1 or TRBD2 (5 bases each). CDR3 length: 15 amino acids. V was pared by 4 bases and J by 3 bases, with 14 bases between. The germline CDR1 and CDR2 sequences are LGHNA and YSLEER. The CDR3 DNA reads as TGCGCCAGCAGCCCCGGGACCCTAGTTACAGATACGCAGTATTTT. Amino acids: CASSPGTLVTDTQYF.

By share, this clonotype counts as medium-sized. The V gene is TRBV6-2 or TRBV6-3, the J gene TRBJ1-1, with D unresolved. Germline values: CDR1 MNHEY, CDR2 SVGEGT. The CDR3 extends over 14 amino acids. V was clipped by 6 bases and J by 6 bases, with 17 bases between them. The CDR3 DNA follows: TGTGCCAGCAGAGATCGGACGGGAAGACCTGAAGCTTTCTTT. It specifies CASRDRTGRPEAFF.

The rearrangement uses TRBV5-1 and TRBJ2-7; 11 nucleotides agree with TRBD1. Trimming removed 5 bases from V and 6 bases from J; junction bases left unmatched: 7. Germline CDR1 is SGHRS and CDR2 is YFSETQ. CDR3 length: 14 amino acids. The CDR3 DNA reads TGCGCCAGCAGTTCCGGACAGGGGGCATCCGAGCAGTACTTC. Its translation: CASSSGQGASEQYF.

In its sample, this clonotype was seen many times. Here the CDR3 DNA reads TGTGCCATCAGTGAGCTAGCGAACACAGATACGCAGTATTTT. This codes for CAISELANTDTQYF. J is TRBJ2-3 and V is TRBV10-3; possible D gene TRBD2, 6 bases. Germline-derived CDR1 and CDR2 are ENHRY and SYGVKD. This CDR3 spans 14 amino acids. Between the trimmed V and J ends, which lost 2 bases and 2 bases, there was a span of 8 bases.